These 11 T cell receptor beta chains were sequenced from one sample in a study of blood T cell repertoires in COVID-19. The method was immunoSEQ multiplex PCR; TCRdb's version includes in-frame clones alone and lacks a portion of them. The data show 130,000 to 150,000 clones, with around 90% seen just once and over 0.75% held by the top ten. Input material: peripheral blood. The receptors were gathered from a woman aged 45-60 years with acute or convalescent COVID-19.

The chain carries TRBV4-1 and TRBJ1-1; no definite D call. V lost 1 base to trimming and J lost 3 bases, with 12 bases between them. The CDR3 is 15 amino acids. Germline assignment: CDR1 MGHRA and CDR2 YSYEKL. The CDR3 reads CASSQGFLRDTEAFF. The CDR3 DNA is TGCGCCAGCAGCCAAGGTTTTTTGAGGGACACTGAAGCTTTCTTT.

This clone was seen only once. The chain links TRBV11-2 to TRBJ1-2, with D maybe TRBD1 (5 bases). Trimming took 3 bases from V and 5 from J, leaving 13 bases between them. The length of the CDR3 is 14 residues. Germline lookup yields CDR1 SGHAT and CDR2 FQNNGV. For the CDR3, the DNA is TGTGCCAGCAGCTTCCAGGGTGGGCGGTATGGCTACACCTTC. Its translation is CASSFQGGRYGYTF.

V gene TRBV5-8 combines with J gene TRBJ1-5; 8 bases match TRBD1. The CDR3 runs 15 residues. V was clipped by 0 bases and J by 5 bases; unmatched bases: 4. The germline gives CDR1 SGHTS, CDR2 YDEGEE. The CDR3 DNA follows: TGTGCCAGCAGCTTGGACGGACAGGGCGATCAGCCCCAGCATTTT. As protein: CASSLDGQGDQPQHF.

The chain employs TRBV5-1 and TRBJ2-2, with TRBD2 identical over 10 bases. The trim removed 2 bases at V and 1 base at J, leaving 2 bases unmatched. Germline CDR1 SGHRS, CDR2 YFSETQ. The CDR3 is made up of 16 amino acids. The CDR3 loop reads CASSFWTSGNTGELFF. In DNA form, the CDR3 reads TGCGCCAGCAGCTTCTGGACTAGCGGGAACACCGGGGAGCTGTTTTTT.

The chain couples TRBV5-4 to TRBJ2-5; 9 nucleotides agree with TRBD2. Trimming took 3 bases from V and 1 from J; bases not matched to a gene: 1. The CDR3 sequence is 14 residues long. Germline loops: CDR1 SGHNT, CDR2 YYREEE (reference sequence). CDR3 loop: CASSSGLAQETQYF. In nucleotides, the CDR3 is TGTGCCAGCAGCTCGGGACTAGCCCAAGAGACCCAGTACTTC.

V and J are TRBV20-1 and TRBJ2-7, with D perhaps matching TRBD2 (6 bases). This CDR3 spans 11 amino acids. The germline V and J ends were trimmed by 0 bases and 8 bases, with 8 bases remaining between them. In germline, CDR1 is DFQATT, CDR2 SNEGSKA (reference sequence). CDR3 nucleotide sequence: TGCAGTGCTAGAGATGGGAGGAAGCAGTACTTC. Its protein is CSARDGRKQYF.

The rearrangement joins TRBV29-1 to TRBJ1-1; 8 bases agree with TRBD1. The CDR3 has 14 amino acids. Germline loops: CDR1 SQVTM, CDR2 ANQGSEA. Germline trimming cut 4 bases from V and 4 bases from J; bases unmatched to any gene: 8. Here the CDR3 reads CSVVPRGQATEAFF. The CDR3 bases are TGCAGCGTTGTACCCAGGGGGCAGGCCACTGAAGCTTTCTTT.

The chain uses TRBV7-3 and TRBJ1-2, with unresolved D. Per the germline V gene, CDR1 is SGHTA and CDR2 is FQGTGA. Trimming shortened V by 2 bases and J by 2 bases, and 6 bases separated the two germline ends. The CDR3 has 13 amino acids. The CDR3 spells CASSLGGNYGYTF. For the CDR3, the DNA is TGTGCCAGCAGCTTAGGCGGAAACTATGGCTACACCTTC.

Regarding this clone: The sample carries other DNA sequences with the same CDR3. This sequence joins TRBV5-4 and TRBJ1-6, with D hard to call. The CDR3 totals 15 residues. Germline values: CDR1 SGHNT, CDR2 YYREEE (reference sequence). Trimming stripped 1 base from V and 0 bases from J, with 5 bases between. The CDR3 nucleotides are TGTGCCAGCAGCTTGCGGGGCTCCTATAATTCACCCCTCCACTTT. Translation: CASSLRGSYNSPLHF.

The CDR3 nucleotides are TGTGCCAGCAGCCCGAGAGGACTGAGGACCGGGGAGCTGTTTTTT. Translating it yields CASSPRGLRTGELFF. The rearrangement joins TRBV5-4 to TRBJ2-2; D perhaps matches TRBD2 (5 bases). This CDR3 contains 15 residues. CDR1 is SGHNT, CDR2 YYREEE, per germline (reference sequence). V was clipped by 4 bases and J by 5 bases, with 15 bases between them.

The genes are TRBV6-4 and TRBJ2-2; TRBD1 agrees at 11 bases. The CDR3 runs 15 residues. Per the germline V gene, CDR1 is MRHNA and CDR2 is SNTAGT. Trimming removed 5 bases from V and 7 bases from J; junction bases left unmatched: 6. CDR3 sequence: CASSLDRGLDGELFF. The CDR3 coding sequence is TGTGCCAGCAGTCTGGACAGGGGGCTGGACGGGGAGCTGTTTTTT.